This TCR beta chain is from a study of blood T cell repertoires in COVID-19. Looking at the study overall: T cells, B-cell-depleted T cells, or PBMCs provided the cDNA or gDNA that served as material.

The CDR3 is made up of 15 amino acids. V lost 4 bases and J lost 5; bases outside the gene matches: 5. Germline CDR1 and CDR2: KGHDR and SFDVKD. TCRdb's table, derived via immunoSEQ multiplex PCR, lists solely in-frame clones and lacks some. The data hold under 300,000 clones, with about nine tenths observed a single time. The sample taken for sequencing was peripheral blood. This receptor was taken from a man aged 55 to 70 who had recovered from COVID-19. The rearrangement links TRBV24-1 to TRBJ1-4, with 8 bases matching TRBD1. CDR3 DNA sequence: TGTGCCACCAGTGAACCAGGGGGCCCCAATGAAAAACTGTTTTTT. It is translated as CATSEPGGPNEKLFF.